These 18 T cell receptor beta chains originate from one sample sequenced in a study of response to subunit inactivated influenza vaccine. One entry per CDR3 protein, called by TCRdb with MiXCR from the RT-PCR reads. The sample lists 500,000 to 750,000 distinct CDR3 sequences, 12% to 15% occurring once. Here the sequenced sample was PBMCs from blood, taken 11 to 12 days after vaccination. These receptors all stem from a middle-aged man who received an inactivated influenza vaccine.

CDR3 region: CASSEGFQETQYF. CDR3 DNA sequence: TGCGCCAGCAGTGAGGGCTTCCAAGAGACCCAGTACTTC. The chain is built from TRBV10-2 and TRBJ2-5, with no clear D. CDR1 is WSHSY, CDR2 SAAADI, per germline. This CDR3 comprises 13 residues. Trimming removed 2 bases from V and 1 base from J, with 5 bases in between.

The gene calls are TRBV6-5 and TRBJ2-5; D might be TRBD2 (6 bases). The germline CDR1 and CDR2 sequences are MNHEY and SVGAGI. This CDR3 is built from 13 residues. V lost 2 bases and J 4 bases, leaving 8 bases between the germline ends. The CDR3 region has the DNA TGTGCCAGCAGTTACGGAGGGGTAGAGACCCAGTACTTC. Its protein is CASSYGGVETQYF.

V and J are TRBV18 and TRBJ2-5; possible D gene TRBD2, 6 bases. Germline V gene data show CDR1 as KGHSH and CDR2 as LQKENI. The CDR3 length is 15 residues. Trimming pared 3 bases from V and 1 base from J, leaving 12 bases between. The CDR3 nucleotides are TGTGCCAGCTCACCCGGGGGTCCGATCCAAGAGACCCAGTACTTC. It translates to CASSPGGPIQETQYF.

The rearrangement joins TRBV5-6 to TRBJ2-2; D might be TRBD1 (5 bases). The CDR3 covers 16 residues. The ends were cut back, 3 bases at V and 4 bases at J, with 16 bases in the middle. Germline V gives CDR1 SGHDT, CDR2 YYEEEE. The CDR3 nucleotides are TGTGCCAGCAGCTCGGACGTTAGACAGCTCACCGGGGAGCTGTTTTTT. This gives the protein CASSSDVRQLTGELFF.

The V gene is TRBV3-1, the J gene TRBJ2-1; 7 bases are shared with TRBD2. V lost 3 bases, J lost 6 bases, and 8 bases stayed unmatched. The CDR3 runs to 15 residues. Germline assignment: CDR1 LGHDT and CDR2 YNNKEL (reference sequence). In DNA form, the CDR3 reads TGTGCCAGCAGCCATAACCGGGAGGAGGTCAATGAGCAGTTCTTC. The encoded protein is CASSHNREEVNEQFF.

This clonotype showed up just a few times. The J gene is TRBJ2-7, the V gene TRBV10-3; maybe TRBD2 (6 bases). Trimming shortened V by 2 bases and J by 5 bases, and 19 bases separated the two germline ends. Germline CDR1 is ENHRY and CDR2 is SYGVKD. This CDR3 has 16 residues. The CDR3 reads CAISEPIPGARDEQYF. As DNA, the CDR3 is TGTGCCATCAGTGAGCCAATTCCGGGAGCAAGGGACGAGCAGTACTTC.

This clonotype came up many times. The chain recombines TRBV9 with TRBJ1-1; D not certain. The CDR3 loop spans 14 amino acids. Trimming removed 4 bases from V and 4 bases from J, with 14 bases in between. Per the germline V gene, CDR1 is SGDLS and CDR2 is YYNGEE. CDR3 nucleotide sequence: TGTGCCAGCAGCCTCCACCCGGTAGGCACTGAAGCTTTCTTT. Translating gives CASSLHPVGTEAFF.

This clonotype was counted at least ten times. The CDR3 nucleotides read TGCGCCAGCAGCTCCAGAGAGGACTCGCTCTCTGGAAACACCATATATTTT. Its protein product is CASSSREDSLSGNTIYF. The chain uses TRBV5-1 and TRBJ1-3; D is unresolved. This CDR3 comprises 17 residues. The germline gives CDR1 SGHRS, CDR2 YFSETQ. V lost 3 bases to trimming and J lost 0 bases, with 16 bases between them.

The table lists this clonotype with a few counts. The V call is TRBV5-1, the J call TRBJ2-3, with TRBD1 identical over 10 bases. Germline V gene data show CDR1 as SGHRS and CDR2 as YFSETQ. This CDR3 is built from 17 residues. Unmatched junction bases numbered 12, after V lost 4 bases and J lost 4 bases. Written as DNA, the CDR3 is TGCGCCAGCAGCCCCTCTTTGGGGACAGGGGTTTCAGATACGCAGTATTTT. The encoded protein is CASSPSLGTGVSDTQYF.

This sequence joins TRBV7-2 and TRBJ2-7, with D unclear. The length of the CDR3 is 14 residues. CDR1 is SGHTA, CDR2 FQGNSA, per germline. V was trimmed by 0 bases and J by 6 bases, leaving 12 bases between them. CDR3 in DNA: TGTGCCAGCAGCTTAGCGGTCTCAGCTTCCGAGCAGTACTTC. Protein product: CASSLAVSASEQYF.

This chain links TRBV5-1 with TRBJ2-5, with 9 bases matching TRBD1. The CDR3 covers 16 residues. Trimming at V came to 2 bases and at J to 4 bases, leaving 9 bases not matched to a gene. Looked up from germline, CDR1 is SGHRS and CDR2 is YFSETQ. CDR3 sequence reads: CASSLAGTGSPETQYF. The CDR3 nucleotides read TGCGCCAGCAGCTTAGCCGGGACAGGGTCCCCAGAGACCCAGTACTTC.

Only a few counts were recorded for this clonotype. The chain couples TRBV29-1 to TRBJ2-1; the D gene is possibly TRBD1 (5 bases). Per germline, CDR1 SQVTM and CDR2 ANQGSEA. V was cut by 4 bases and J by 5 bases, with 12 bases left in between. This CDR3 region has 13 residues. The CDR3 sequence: CSVGQGFNNEQFF. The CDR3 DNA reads TGCAGCGTTGGGCAGGGATTCAACAATGAGCAGTTCTTC.

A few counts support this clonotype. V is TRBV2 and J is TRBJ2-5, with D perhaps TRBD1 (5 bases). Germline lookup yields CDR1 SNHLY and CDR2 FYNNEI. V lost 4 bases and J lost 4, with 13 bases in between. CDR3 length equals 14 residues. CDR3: CASSGTRAVETQYF. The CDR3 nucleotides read TGTGCCAGCAGTGGTACCAGGGCGGTAGAGACCCAGTACTTC.

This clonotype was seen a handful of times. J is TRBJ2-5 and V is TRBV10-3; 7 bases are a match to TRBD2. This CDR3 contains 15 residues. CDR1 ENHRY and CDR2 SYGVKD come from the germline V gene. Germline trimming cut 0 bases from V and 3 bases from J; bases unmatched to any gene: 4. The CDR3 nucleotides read TGTGCCATCAGTGAGTCGACTAGCCCTAAAGAGACCCAGTACTTC. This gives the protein CAISESTSPKETQYF.

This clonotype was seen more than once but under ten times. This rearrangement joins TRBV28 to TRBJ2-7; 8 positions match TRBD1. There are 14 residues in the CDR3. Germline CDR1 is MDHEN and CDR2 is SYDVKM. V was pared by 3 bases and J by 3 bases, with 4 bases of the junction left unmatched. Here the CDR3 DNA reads TGTGCCAGCAGTTTCCCCGACAGGGGCTACGAGCAGTACTTC. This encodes CASSFPDRGYEQYF.

CDR3 DNA: TGTGCCAGCAGAGATCCGGGGGCCACTGAAGCTTTCTTT. It codes for CASRDPGATEAFF. The chain carries TRBV6-2 or TRBV6-3 and TRBJ1-1, with a tentative D call TRBD1 (6 bases). The V and J ends lost 6 bases and 4 bases respectively, with 12 bases between them. Germline V gives CDR1 MNHEY, CDR2 SVGEGT. CDR3 size: 13 residues.

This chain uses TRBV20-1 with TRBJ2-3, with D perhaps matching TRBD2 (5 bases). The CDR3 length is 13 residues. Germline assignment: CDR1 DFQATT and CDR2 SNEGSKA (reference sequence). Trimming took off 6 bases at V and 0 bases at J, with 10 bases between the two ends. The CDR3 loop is CSALRGSTDTQYF. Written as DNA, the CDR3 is TGCAGTGCCCTACGCGGGAGCACAGATACGCAGTATTTT.

CDR3 bases: TGTGCCAGCAGTTACTTGGACAGGGCTGGTGAAAAACTGTTTTTT. It codes for CASSYLDRAGEKLFF. The gene calls are TRBV28 and TRBJ1-4; 8 bases align to TRBD1. The CDR3 consists of 15 residues. CDR1 and CDR2 (germline): MDHEN, SYDVKM. V trimming: 4 bases; J trimming: 7 bases; junction bases outside the gene matches: 8.